Below, 26 T cell receptor beta chains from the same sample are listed, as sequenced in a study of cytomegalovirus exposure and HLA in healthy donors. In the PCR, 60 Vbeta and 13 Jbeta primers were used. Only in-frame clones appear in the TCRdb table, and some are missing; sequencing was by immunoSEQ multiplex PCR. The sample shows approximately 120,000 clones, approximately 80% of them seen only once. Sequenced sample: PBMCs. These receptors were taken from a man over 45 in good health and CMV-seronegative.

This chain connects TRBV29-1 to TRBJ1-1; 9 nucleotides agree with TRBD1. V lost 7 bases to trimming and J lost 5 bases; unmatched junction nucleotides: 8. Germline V gives CDR1 SQVTM, CDR2 ANQGSEA. CDR3 length: 13 amino acids. This chain's CDR3 is CSGIRQGGTEAFF. The CDR3 nucleotides read TGCAGCGGCATTCGACAGGGGGGTACTGAAGCTTTCTTT. Based on the CDR3 plus reference TRBV29-1 and TRBJ1-1, the full variable domain is SAVISQKPSRDICQRGTSLTIQCQVDSQVTMMFWYRQQPGQSLTLIATANQGSEATYESGFVIDKFPISRPNLTFSTLTVSNMSPEDSSIYLCSGIRQGGTEAFFGQGTRLTVV.

The chain recombines TRBV5-6 with TRBJ2-3, with a weak D call TRBD2 (5 bases). Germline V lookup: CDR1 SGHDT, CDR2 YYEEEE. V lost 0 bases and J 0 bases, leaving 5 bases between the germline ends. The CDR3 totals 14 residues. CDR3 nucleotides: TGTGCCAGCAGCTTGGTAGCGAGCACAGATACGCAGTATTTT. This gives the protein CASSLVASTDTQYF.

The chain joins TRBV27 to TRBJ2-7; D is possibly TRBD1 (7 bases). The length of the CDR3 is 13 residues. CDR1 and CDR2 (germline): MNHEY, SMNVEV (reference sequence). Trimming took 6 bases from V and 6 from J, leaving 15 bases between them. The CDR3 sequence is CASRRAGGGEQYF. Here the CDR3 DNA reads TGTGCCAGCAGGCGGGCAGGGGGAGGCGAGCAGTACTTC.

This clone was counted a single time. CDR3 protein: CASSVAVAGYKDEQFF. The CDR3, as DNA: TGTGCCAGCAGCGTAGCGGTAGCGGGATATAAGGATGAGCAGTTCTTC. The rearrangement joins TRBV9 to TRBJ2-1, with TRBD2 matching 8 bases. The ends lost 0 bases at V and 8 bases at J; junction bases unmatched: 10. The CDR3 has 16 amino acids. Germline V lookup: CDR1 SGDLS, CDR2 YYNGEE.

The V gene is TRBV5-6, the J gene TRBJ1-1; 10 bases align to TRBD1. V lost 1 base to trimming and J lost 1 base; unmatched junction nucleotides: 4. Germline CDR1 SGHDT, CDR2 YYEEEE. The CDR3 totals 16 residues. The CDR3 DNA is TGTGCCAGCAGCTTGTTGACAGGGGGCAAGAACACTGAAGCTTTCTTT. It codes for CASSLLTGGKNTEAFF.

The J gene is TRBJ1-5, the V gene TRBV30; D is unresolved. From germline, CDR1 is GTSNPN and CDR2 SVGIG (reference sequence). The CDR3 runs to 13 residues. The V and J ends lost 2 bases and 7 bases respectively, with 12 bases between them. Here the CDR3 reads CAWSLGRGQPQHF. The CDR3 region has the DNA TGTGCCTGGAGTCTGGGAAGAGGGCAGCCCCAGCATTTT.

This clone was detected a few times. CDR3 nucleotide sequence: TGTGCCAGCAGCCAAGATCGAACGGGAAATCGGGGAGAGCAGTTCTTC. Encoded protein: CASSQDRTGNRGEQFF. The chain has TRBV4-2 and TRBJ2-1; D is possibly TRBD2 (5 bases). The length of the CDR3 is 16 residues. With 0 bases removed from V and 10 bases from J, the gap between germline ends came to 19 bases. Per germline, CDR1 LGHNA and CDR2 YNFKEQ.

This clone was seen a handful of times. V gene TRBV4-1 combines with J gene TRBJ2-2; 7 nucleotides align to TRBD1. Germline trimming cut 1 base from V and 4 bases from J; bases unmatched to any gene: 3. The germline gives CDR1 MGHRA, CDR2 YSYEKL. The CDR3 has 15 residues. CDR3 loop: CASSQADRSTGELFF. CDR3 in DNA: TGCGCCAGCAGCCAAGCGGACAGGTCCACCGGGGAGCTGTTTTTT.

This clone has just a few counts. This chain uses TRBV10-2 with TRBJ2-1; 16 positions match TRBD2. CDR3 length: 15 amino acids. V gave up 10 bases and J gave up 8 bases; unmatched junction bases: 8. Germline V lookup: CDR1 WSHSY, CDR2 SAAADI. The CDR3 DNA reads TGCGCCACCGGGACTAGCGGGAGGGCCCTGTATGAGCAGTTCTTC. Protein product: CATGTSGRALYEQFF.

The V gene is TRBV4-3, the J gene TRBJ2-7; D may be TRBD2 (5 bases). CDR3 length: 16 amino acids. Germline V CDR1 and CDR2: LGHNA, YSLEER. V lost 4 bases and J lost 7, with 23 bases in between. CDR3: CASSRDLGLSTGEQYF. DNA of the CDR3: TGCGCCAGCAGCCGAGACCTAGGACTCTCCACGGGGGAGCAGTACTTC.

This clone was seen a few times. V gene TRBV11-1 combines with J gene TRBJ2-1, with D uncertain. This CDR3 spans 13 amino acids. With 5 bases removed from V and 6 bases from J, the gap between germline ends came to 11 bases. Germline lookup yields CDR1 SGHAT and CDR2 FQDESV (reference sequence). The CDR3 DNA is TGTGCCAGCAGCCCACTAACGCGCAATGAGCAGTTCTTC. As protein: CASSPLTRNEQFF. Full variable domain (outside the CDR3, taken from reference TRBV11-1 and TRBJ2-1): EAEVAQSPRYKITEKSQAVAFWCDPISGHATLYWYRQILGQGPELLVQFQDESVVDDSQLPKDRFSAERLKGVDSTLKIQPAELGDSAMYLCASSPLTRNEQFFGPGTRLTVL.

This clone was found a few times. The chain links TRBV10-3 to TRBJ2-1, with unresolved D. The germline V gene has CDR1 ENHRY and CDR2 SYGVKD. V lost 0 bases to trimming and J lost 7 bases, with 7 bases between them. The CDR3 runs to 13 residues. The CDR3 nucleotides read TGTGCCATCAGTGAGTCGAGTGGTAATGAGCAGTTCTTC. Amino acid sequence: CAISESSGNEQFF.

Comment on this clone: Relative to the germline gene, one junction end is altered; a read error may explain this. This chain links TRBV2 with TRBJ2-7, with 7 bases aligning to TRBD1. There are 15 residues in the CDR3. Germline loops: CDR1 SNHLY, CDR2 FYNNEI. The CDR3 reads CAGRTGTVRSYEQYF. Written as DNA, the CDR3 is TGTGCCGGCAGGACCGGGACAGTAAGATCCTACGAGCAGTACTTC.

The chain couples TRBV20-1 to TRBJ2-5; D call uncertain. Looked up from germline, CDR1 is DFQATT and CDR2 is SNEGSKA (reference sequence). The V gene lost 2 bases and the J gene lost 5 bases, with 6 bases spanning the gap. The CDR3 is 11 amino acids. The CDR3 loop is CSARSRETQYF. The CDR3 DNA is TGCAGTGCTAGATCCCGGGAGACCCAGTACTTC.

There are a few counts of this clone. This chain joins TRBV10-3 and TRBJ1-1; perhaps TRBD1 as D (5 bases). The CDR3 spans 15 residues. The V end was cut by 1 base, the J end by 2 bases, with 11 bases between. CDR1 and CDR2 (germline): ENHRY, SYGVKD. The CDR3 reads CAISELPGYNTEAFF. For the CDR3, the DNA is TGTGCCATCAGTGAGTTACCAGGGTATAACACTGAAGCTTTCTTT.

The chain combines TRBV19 with TRBJ2-5; 9 bases agree with TRBD2. CDR3 length equals 16 residues. V shed 5 bases, J shed 0 bases, and the junction held 7 bases outside the gene matches. Per germline, CDR1 LNHDA and CDR2 SQIVND (reference sequence). The CDR3 loop reads CASSVGTSTHQETQYF. CDR3 sequence (DNA): TGTGCCAGTAGTGTTGGGACTAGCACACACCAAGAGACCCAGTACTTC. The variable domain in full, with the rest retrieved from reference TRBV19 and TRBJ2-5, is DGGITQSPKYLFRKEGQNVTLSCEQNLNHDAMYWYRQDPGQGLRLIYYSQIVNDFQKGDIAEGYSVSREKKESFPLTVTSAQKNPTAFYLCASSVGTSTHQETQYFGPGTRLLVL.

This sequence joins TRBV2 and TRBJ2-7; 10 nucleotides match TRBD2. The germline CDR1 and CDR2 sequences are SNHLY and FYNNEI. This CDR3 is built from 15 residues. V shed 6 bases and J 2 bases; nucleotides not matched to a gene: 7. The CDR3 region is CASRLGTSATYEQYF. DNA of the CDR3: TGTGCCAGCAGACTTGGGACTAGCGCTACCTACGAGCAGTACTTC.

The chain joins TRBV6-6 to TRBJ2-3; 8 bases agree with TRBD2. Per germline, CDR1 MNHNY and CDR2 SVGAGI (reference sequence). Trimming cost V 6 bases and J 1 base; bases outside gene matches: 6. CDR3 length: 15 amino acids. DNA for the CDR3: TGTGCCAGCAGGGAGAGCGGGAGAGGCACAGATACGCAGTATTTT. This sequence encodes CASRESGRGTDTQYF.

Details on this clone: Germline is not matched at one junction end, which may reflect a read error. The CDR3 protein is CSSSSTGTEAFF. The CDR3 nucleotides read TGTTCCAGCAGCTCTACAGGGACTGAAGCTTTCTTT. The chain couples TRBV7-9 to TRBJ1-1, with D possibly being TRBD1 (6 bases). The CDR3 contains 12 residues. CDR1 is SEHNR and CDR2 is FQNEAQ in the germline V gene (reference sequence).

This chain uses TRBV7-2 with TRBJ2-3; TRBD2 aligns across 7 bases. CDR1 SGHTA and CDR2 FQGNSA come from the germline V gene. The ends lost 5 bases at V and 4 bases at J; junction bases unmatched: 9. CDR3 length: 15 amino acids. CDR3 DNA: TGTGCCAGCAGCCAAGGCCTGGGGAGGGCAGATACGCAGTATTTT. It codes for CASSQGLGRADTQYF. Full variable domain (remainder filled in from reference TRBV7-2 and TRBJ2-3): GAGVSQSPSNKVTEKGKDVELRCDPISGHTALYWYRQSLGQGLEFLIYFQGNSAPDKSGLPSDRFSAERTGGSVSTLTIQRTQQEDSAVYLCASSQGLGRADTQYFGPGTRLTVL.

The V gene is TRBV11-2, the J gene TRBJ1-6, with a possible D match to TRBD1 (5 bases). The germline V gene has CDR1 SGHAT and CDR2 FQNNGV. Trimming pared 2 bases from V and 7 bases from J, leaving 21 bases between. The CDR3 runs to 18 residues. CDR3 loop: CASSLSWGTGPSNSPLHF. The CDR3 DNA is TGTGCCAGCAGCTTATCTTGGGGCACAGGCCCTTCAAATTCACCCCTCCACTTT.

This clone was seen once. This chain links TRBV19 with TRBJ2-7, with D perhaps TRBD2 (5 bases). The CDR3 extends over 13 amino acids. Between the trimmed V and J ends, which lost 5 bases and 5 bases, there was a span of 13 bases. The V gene's germline CDR1 is LNHDA and CDR2 SQIVND (reference sequence). The DNA of the CDR3 is TGTGCCAGTAGTTCGGACTTAGCTAACGAGCAGTACTTC. Translation: CASSSDLANEQYF.

The V gene is TRBV19, the J gene TRBJ1-5, with unresolved D. Trimming took 5 bases from V and 5 from J, leaving 10 bases between them. The CDR3 is 13 amino acids. The germline CDR1 and CDR2 sequences are LNHDA and SQIVND (reference sequence). CDR3 sequence reads: CASSVSDHQPQHF. For the CDR3, the DNA is TGTGCCAGTAGTGTCTCAGATCATCAGCCCCAGCATTTT.

Written as DNA, the CDR3 is TGTGCCTGGAGTGAGGGACAGACCAATCAGCCCCAGCATTTT. Its protein is CAWSEGQTNQPQHF. This chain links TRBV30 with TRBJ1-5; TRBD1 matches 7 bases. V shed 1 base and J 3 bases; nucleotides not matched to a gene: 3. CDR1 and CDR2 from the germline V gene are GTSNPN and SVGIG (reference sequence). The CDR3 sequence is 14 residues long.

The V call is TRBV28, the J call TRBJ1-5, with 7 bases matching TRBD1. CDR3 length equals 16 residues. The germline V gene encodes CDR1 MDHEN and CDR2 SYDVKM. J gave up 2 bases and V 5 bases, and 9 bases lay outside the gene matches. Written as DNA, the CDR3 is TGTGCCAGCAGTGGGTCGGGACAGCCGGGCAATCAGCCCCAGCATTTT. Its translation is CASSGSGQPGNQPQHF. Full variable domain (missing parts from reference TRBV28 and TRBJ1-5): DVKVTQSSRYLVKRTGEKVFLECVQDMDHENMFWYRQDPGLGLRLIYFSYDVKMKEKGDIPEGYSVSREKKERFSLILESASTNQTSMYLCASSGSGQPGNQPQHFGDGTRLSIL.

The table lists this clone with a few counts. The gene calls are TRBV9 and TRBJ2-5; 10 bases are shared with TRBD2. Germline CDR1 is SGDLS and CDR2 is YYNGEE. The CDR3 sequence is 16 residues long. V lost 0 bases and J lost 1; bases outside the gene matches: 3. The CDR3 spells CASSVELAGFQETQYF. DNA of the CDR3: TGTGCCAGCAGCGTAGAACTAGCGGGGTTCCAAGAGACCCAGTACTTC.